This T cell receptor beta chain came from a study of cytomegalovirus exposure and HLA in healthy donors. Whole-study context: Of 300 to 500 genotyped donors, around 76% clustered with self-reported Caucasian donors. Study-wide points: Most of the TCR beta V segments (in an earlier analysis) were productive either about 90% or about 30% of the time. Follow-up analysis later connected one missense variant in DCLRE1C with trimming of TCR beta V- and J-genes.

About this clone: Its target is unknown.

Primers for the PCR totalled 60 Vbeta and 13 Jbeta. As originally analysed: An analysis that came later counted 80 million or so unique TCR beta chains, about 10 million shared. Method: immunoSEQ multiplex PCR; TCRdb's copy keeps in-frame clones and lacks some. The V and J calls and clone size were taken over from that table, and D and trimming were inferred from the DNA. The table lists 100,000 to 130,000 clones, less than 85% of them singletons. The sample taken for sequencing was PBMCs. The receptor's source is a man aged 18 to 29 in good health and CMV-seronegative.

The CDR3 DNA sequence: TGTGCCAGCAGCTCCTCTCTGGGGGCCGCGGAGACCCAGTACTTC. As protein: CASSSSLGAAETQYF. This chain joins TRBV5-4 and TRBJ2-5; maybe TRBD1 (6 bases). The germline V gene has CDR1 SGHNT and CDR2 YYREEE (reference sequence). The V and J ends lost 3 bases and 5 bases respectively, with 17 bases between them. CDR3 size: 15 residues.